These T cell receptor beta chains were read from a single sample in a study of TIL therapy for anti-PD-1-resistant metastatic lung cancer. Produced via immunoSEQ multiplex PCR; TCRdb's table is partial and in-frame only. This sample yields more than 90,000 clones, of which about 71% are seen a single time; approximately 11% belongs to the top ten. The sequencing here drew on tumor tissue, taken at baseline. Every receptor here comes from a person aged 30 to 80 with non-small cell lung cancer. Both conserved end residues are part of each CDR3. D genes are given only for firm matches. Expanded clones are given a class, and other clones once, few, many or no size at all.

j_call,clone_size,v_call,d_call,cdr3_nt,cdr3_aa
TRBJ2-1,-,TRBV7-2,-,TGTGCCAGCACTGTCAGTAGGGGGGCAGCTGAGCAGTTCTTC,CASTVSRGAAEQFF
TRBJ2-7,-,TRBV6-2/TRBV6-3,-,TGTGCCAGCAGCTCTAACCTTGGGACCTACGAGCAGTACTTC,CASSSNLGTYEQYF
TRBJ2-3,-,TRBV7-2,-,TGTGCCAGCAGCTTGCGCCCGAGCACAGATACGCAGTATTTT,CASSLRPSTDTQYF
TRBJ1-1,few,TRBV11-2,-,TGTGCCAGCAGCGCCGGACCCGCGGGTGAAGCTTTCTTT,CASSAGPAGEAFF
TRBJ2-3,-,TRBV7-9,-,TGTGCCAGCAGCCCCAACATAGGTCTCACAGATACGCAGTATTTT,CASSPNIGLTDTQYF
TRBJ2-7,-,TRBV7-3,-,TGTGCCAGCAGCTTATCAGCCACCTCCAACGAGCAGTACTTC,CASSLSATSNEQYF
TRBJ2-1,-,TRBV10-2,TRBD2,TGCGCCAGCAGTGAGTCGACTAGCGGCAACAATGAGCAGTTCTTC,CASSESTSGNNEQFF
TRBJ1-5,-,TRBV6-1,TRBD1,TGTGCCAGCAGTGACGACAGGGTGGGGGACTATAGCAATCAGCCCCAGCATTTT,CASSDDRVGDYSNQPQHF
TRBJ2-5,-,TRBV4-3,TRBD2,TGCGCCAGCAGCCAAGATGCTAGCGGGAGAGGAGAGACCCAGTACTTC,CASSQDASGRGETQYF
TRBJ2-2,-,TRBV3-1/TRBV3-2,TRBD2,TGTGCCCCCAGCCTACGGGGGGGGAACACCGGGGAGCTGTTTTTT,CAPSLRGGNTGELFF
TRBJ2-1,-,TRBV5-6,-,TGTGCCAGCGGGATACTAGGTCGCAATGAGCAGTTCTTC,CASGILGRNEQFF
TRBJ2-3,-,TRBV6-5,TRBD2,TGTGCCAGCAGATTTACTAGCGGGAAGCCAGATACGCAGTATTTT,CASRFTSGKPDTQYF
TRBJ1-4,-,TRBV29-1,-,TGCAGCGGCGGGGGGAGGGAAAAACTGTTTTTT,CSGGGREKLFF
TRBJ2-4,-,TRBV6-1,-,TGTGCCAGCAGTGCCCGCAGGGAGGCAGCCAAAAACATTCAGTACTTC,CASSARREAAKNIQYF
TRBJ1-1,-,TRBV5-6,-,TGTGCCAGCAGCCGGGGGGAAAACACTGAAGCTTTCTTT,CASSRGENTEAFF
TRBJ2-2,many,TRBV7-2,-,TGTGCCAGCAGCCGGAATACCGGGGAGCTGTTTTTT,CASSRNTGELFF
TRBJ1-3,-,TRBV30,-,TGTGCCTGGGACGGACAGTTCTCTGGAAACACCATATATTTT,CAWDGQFSGNTIYF
TRBJ2-7,-,TRBV5-6,-,TGTGCCAGCAGCATACAGACAGGAACCTACGAGCAGTACTTC,CASSIQTGTYEQYF
TRBJ2-2,many,TRBV7-3,-,TGTGCCAGCAGCTTAGGAGCCGGGGAGCTGTTTTTT,CASSLGAGELFF
TRBJ2-5,-,TRBV7-2,-,TGTGCCAGCAGCTTAGCGGGGGCCCGTGATACCCAGTACTTC,CASSLAGARDTQYF
TRBJ2-7,-,TRBV28,TRBD2,TGTGCCAGCAGCTCATCTAGCGGGGTAGCCTACGAGCAGTACTTC,CASSSSSGVAYEQYF
TRBJ2-3,-,TRBV3-1/TRBV3-2,TRBD2,TGTGCCAGCAGCCCCGCGGGGGGTACACGAAATACGCAGTATTTT,CASSPAGGTRNTQYF
TRBJ2-6,-,TRBV30,-,TGTGCCTGGACCCGCTCTGGGGCCAACGTCCTGACTTTC,CAWTRSGANVLTF
TRBJ2-7,-,TRBV18,TRBD1,TGTGCCAGCTCAGTCGGACAGGGGGAATCCTACGAGCAGTACTTC,CASSVGQGESYEQYF
TRBJ1-2,-,TRBV7-2,-,TGTGCCAGCAGCCCCCAGGCAGGAGGGACGGGTGGCTACACCTTC,CASSPQAGGTGGYTF
TRBJ1-3,few,TRBV15,-,TGTGCCACCAGCAGAAACTCTGGAAACACCATATATTTT,CATSRNSGNTIYF
TRBJ2-3,many,TRBV6-5,-,TGTGCCAGCAGTAGCGGTGTTGGTACGCAGTATTTT,CASSSGVGTQYF
TRBJ2-2,-,TRBV24-1,-,TGTGCCACCAGTGATTTGCATGGTTTGAACACCGGGGAGCTGTTTTTT,CATSDLHGLNTGELFF
TRBJ2-3,-,TRBV7-2,TRBD1,TGTGCCAGCATGGGACAGGGGGCAATTCGGGATACGCAGTATTTT,CASMGQGAIRDTQYF